The 11 T cell receptor beta chains given below trace back to one sample, sequenced in a study of blood T cell repertoires in COVID-19. Sequenced by immunoSEQ multiplex PCR; TCRdb stores in-frame clones only, minus some. The table lists roughly 70,000 clones, approximately 90% of them singletons. Sequenced: peripheral blood. The receptors were sampled from an elderly woman with active COVID-19.

This chain connects TRBV7-9 to TRBJ2-1, with 8 bases fitting TRBD2. Losses at the gene ends were 1 base for V and 6 bases for J; bases not matched to a gene: 8. Per germline, CDR1 SEHNR and CDR2 FQNEAQ (reference sequence). The CDR3 spans 16 residues. As DNA, the CDR3 is TGTGCCAGCAGCTTAGTGGGTGCGGGAGGATCCAATGAGCAGTTCTTC. This translates into CASSLVGAGGSNEQFF.

This clone was detected only a few times. The chain employs TRBV11-1 and TRBJ2-7; 7 bases fit TRBD1. The junction had 9 bases not matched to a gene; V was cut back by 5 bases and J by 5 bases. Germline V gene data show CDR1 as SGHAT and CDR2 as FQDESV (reference sequence). This CDR3 comprises 14 residues. The CDR3, as DNA: TGTGCCAGCAGCCCCTGGGACAGATCCAACGAGCAGTACTTC. It encodes CASSPWDRSNEQYF. Based on the CDR3 plus reference TRBV11-1 and TRBJ2-7, the full variable domain is EAEVAQSPRYKITEKSQAVAFWCDPISGHATLYWYRQILGQGPELLVQFQDESVVDDSQLPKDRFSAERLKGVDSTLKIQPAELGDSAMYLCASSPWDRSNEQYFGPGTRLTVT.

V and J are TRBV20-1 and TRBJ2-2; TRBD2 matches at 9 bases. V dropped 3 bases and J dropped 1; count of bases not matched to a gene: 0. The CDR3 loop spans 14 amino acids. CDR1 DFQATT and CDR2 SNEGSKA come from the germline V gene (reference sequence). The CDR3 region is CSASSGRNTGELFF. CDR3 DNA sequence: TGCAGTGCTAGTAGCGGGAGGAACACCGGGGAGCTGTTTTTT.

This clone was seen only a few times. V gene TRBV2 combines with J gene TRBJ2-7, with 12 bases fitting TRBD2. The CDR3 contains 16 residues. Germline V gene lookup returns CDR1 SNHLY and CDR2 FYNNEI. Unmatched junction bases numbered 4, after V lost 4 bases and J lost 0 bases. For the CDR3, the DNA is TGTGCCAGCAGTGGGACTAGCGGGGCGAGCTCCTACGAGCAGTACTTC. Protein sequence: CASSGTSGASSYEQYF.

V is TRBV24-1 and J is TRBJ1-3; TRBD1 agrees at 11 bases. The germline V gene has CDR1 KGHDR and CDR2 SFDVKD. The CDR3 runs 19 residues. Germline trimming cut 2 bases from V and 0 bases from J; bases unmatched to any gene: 8. The CDR3 sequence is CATSDWGQGDWGSGNTIYF. CDR3 DNA sequence: TGTGCCACCAGTGATTGGGGACAGGGGGACTGGGGCTCTGGAAACACCATATATTTT.

The gene calls are TRBV7-2 and TRBJ1-6, with TRBD1 identical over 8 bases. From germline, CDR1 is SGHTA and CDR2 FQGNSA. The CDR3 loop spans 19 amino acids. With V trimmed by 1 base and J by 10 bases, 18 bases remained unmatched. The CDR3 loop reads CASSLDPRETGAQRSPLHF. The CDR3 region has the DNA TGTGCCAGCAGCTTAGACCCCCGAGAGACAGGGGCTCAGCGATCACCCCTCCACTTT.

The rearrangement joins TRBV12-3 or TRBV12-4 to TRBJ1-2; tentative D call: TRBD1 (5 bases). The V end was cut by 6 bases, the J end by 4 bases, with 9 bases between. This CDR3 contains 12 residues. Written as DNA, the CDR3 is TGTGCCAGCAGCCAGACAGTCTATGGCTACACCTTC. It encodes CASSQTVYGYTF.

V gene TRBV27 combines with J gene TRBJ2-7; D gene unclear. V was trimmed by 2 bases and J by 2 bases, leaving 13 bases between them. Germline-derived CDR1 and CDR2 are MNHEY and SMNVEV (reference sequence). The CDR3 has 15 amino acids. Here the CDR3 DNA reads TGTGCCAGCAGTTTAGGTACCAGGCAAGCCTACGAGCAGTACTTC. The encoded protein is CASSLGTRQAYEQYF.

The chain is built from TRBV25-1 and TRBJ2-3; TRBD1 matches at 8 bases. J lost 5 bases, V lost 2 bases, and 6 bases had no gene match. This CDR3 has 15 residues. CDR1 is MGHDK and CDR2 is SYGVNS in the germline V gene. In nucleotides, the CDR3 is TGTGCCAGCAGTGAAAAGGACAGGGTCAAAGATACGCAGTATTTT. Its translation: CASSEKDRVKDTQYF.

V is TRBV15 and J is TRBJ2-1; TRBD2 agrees at 11 bases. The CDR3 consists of 15 residues. CDR1 is LNHNV and CDR2 is YYDKDF in the germline V gene (reference sequence). V shed 8 bases and J 0 bases; nucleotides not matched to a gene: 3. CDR3 region: CATRTSGPSYNEQFF. CDR3 bases: TGTGCCACCCGGACTAGCGGGCCCTCCTACAATGAGCAGTTCTTC.

As to this clone: Mismatch with germline at one junction end may stem from a read error. The V and J genes are TRBV18 and TRBJ2-3; tentative D call: TRBD1 (5 bases). This CDR3 is 14 amino acids long. CDR1 is KGHSH, CDR2 LQKENI, per germline. In DNA, the CDR3 is TGTGCCAGTTCCCCGGGCAGGGTCGAAGATGCGCAGTATTTT. Protein: CASSPGRVEDAQYF.